This TCR beta chain was identified in a study of OX40 agonist ivuxolimab in advanced cancers. Points from the study as a whole: Which antigen the expanded peripheral T cells recognized is unknown. At 0.1 to 3.0 mg/kg and by week 6, clonal expansion occurred in CD4+ and CD8+ blood T cells.

Method: immunoSEQ multiplex PCR; TCRdb's copy keeps in-frame clones and lacks some. This repertoire shows roughly 46,000 clones, around 91% found once; its top ten account for 10% to 15%. As concerns this clone: The antigen is unknown.

V was cut by 1 base and J by 0 bases, with 16 bases left in between. This CDR3 spans 17 amino acids. Germline V gene lookup returns CDR1 SGHVS and CDR2 FNYEAQ. Sequenced here: CD4+ or CD8+ T cells sorted from blood, sampled in a trial of the OX40 agonist ivuxolimab. The genes are TRBV7-6 and TRBJ2-7; D tentatively fits TRBD1 or TRBD2 (5 bases each). This TCR came from an adult with an advanced solid tumor such as melanoma, head and neck, liver or kidney cancer. The CDR3 reads CASSLDPGTLSSYEQYF. In DNA form, the CDR3 reads TGTGCCAGCAGCTTAGATCCAGGGACCCTGAGCTCCTACGAGCAGTACTTC.